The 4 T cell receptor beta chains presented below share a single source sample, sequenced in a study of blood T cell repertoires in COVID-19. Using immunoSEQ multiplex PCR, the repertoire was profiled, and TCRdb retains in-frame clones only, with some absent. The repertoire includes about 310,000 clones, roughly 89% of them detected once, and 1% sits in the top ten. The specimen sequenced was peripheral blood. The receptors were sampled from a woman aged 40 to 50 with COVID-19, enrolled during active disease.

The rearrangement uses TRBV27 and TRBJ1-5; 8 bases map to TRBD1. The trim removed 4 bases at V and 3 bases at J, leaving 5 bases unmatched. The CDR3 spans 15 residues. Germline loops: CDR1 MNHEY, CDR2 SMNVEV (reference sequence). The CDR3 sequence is CASSSRGRNNQPQHF. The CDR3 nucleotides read TGTGCCAGCAGTTCCAGGGGGCGGAACAATCAGCCCCAGCATTTT.

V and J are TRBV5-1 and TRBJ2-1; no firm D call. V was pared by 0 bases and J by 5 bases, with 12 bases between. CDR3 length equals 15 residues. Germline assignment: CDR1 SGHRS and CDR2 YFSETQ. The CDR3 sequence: CASSLGVSNHNEQFF. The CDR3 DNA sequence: TGCGCCAGCAGCTTGGGAGTTAGCAATCACAATGAGCAGTTCTTC.

The CDR3 DNA reads TGCGCCAGCAGCCAAGTTGGTTGGGGCACAGGCTCTGGAAACACCATATATTTT. Translated: CASSQVGWGTGSGNTIYF. The chain is built from TRBV4-3 and TRBJ1-3; TRBD1 is a possible D gene (5 bases). Germline-derived CDR1 and CDR2 are LGHNA and YSLEER. The V end was cut by 1 base, the J end by 0 bases, with 16 bases between. The CDR3 spans 18 residues.

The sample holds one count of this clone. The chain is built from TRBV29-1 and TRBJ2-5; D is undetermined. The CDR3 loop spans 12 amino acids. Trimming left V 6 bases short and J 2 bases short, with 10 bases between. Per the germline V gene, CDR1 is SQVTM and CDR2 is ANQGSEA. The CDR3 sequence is CSVLEQQETQYF. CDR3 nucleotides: TGCAGCGTGCTTGAACAGCAAGAGACCCAGTACTTC.